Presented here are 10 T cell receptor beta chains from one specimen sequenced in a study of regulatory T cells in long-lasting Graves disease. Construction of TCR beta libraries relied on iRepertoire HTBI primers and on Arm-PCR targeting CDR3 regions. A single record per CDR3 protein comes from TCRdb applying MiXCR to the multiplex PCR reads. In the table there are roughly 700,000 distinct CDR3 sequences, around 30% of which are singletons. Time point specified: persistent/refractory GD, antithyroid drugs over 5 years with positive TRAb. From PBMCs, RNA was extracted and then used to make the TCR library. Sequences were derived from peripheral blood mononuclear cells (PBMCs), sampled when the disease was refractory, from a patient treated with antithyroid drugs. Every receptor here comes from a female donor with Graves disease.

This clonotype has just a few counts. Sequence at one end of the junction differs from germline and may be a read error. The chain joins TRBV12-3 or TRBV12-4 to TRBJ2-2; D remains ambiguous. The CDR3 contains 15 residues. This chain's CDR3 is CASSFTSTLTGELFF. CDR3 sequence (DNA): TGTGCCAGCAGTTTTACTTCTACCCTCACCGGAGAGCTGTTTTTT.

The CDR3 spells CASRTTGQGGGNTIYF. CDR3 DNA sequence: TGTGCCAGCAGGACCACGGGACAGGGTGGTGGAAACACCATATATTTT. The chain carries TRBV28 and TRBJ1-3; 9 positions agree with TRBD1. The V and J ends lost 6 bases and 3 bases, in that order; junction bases with no gene match: 9. Per germline, CDR1 MDHEN and CDR2 SYDVKM. CDR3 length: 16 residues.

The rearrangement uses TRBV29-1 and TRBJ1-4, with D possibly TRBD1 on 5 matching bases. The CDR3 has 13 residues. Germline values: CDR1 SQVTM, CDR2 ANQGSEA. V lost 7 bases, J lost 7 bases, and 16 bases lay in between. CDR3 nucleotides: TGCAGCGGGAGGTGGCAGGGAGCTGAAAAACTGTTTTTT. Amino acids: CSGRWQGAEKLFF.

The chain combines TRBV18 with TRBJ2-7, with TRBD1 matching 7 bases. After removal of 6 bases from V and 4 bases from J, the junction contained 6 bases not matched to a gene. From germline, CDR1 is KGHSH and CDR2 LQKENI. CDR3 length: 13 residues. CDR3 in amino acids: CASSTGQVYEQYF. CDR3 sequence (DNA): TGTGCCAGCTCTACCGGACAGGTGTACGAGCAGTACTTC. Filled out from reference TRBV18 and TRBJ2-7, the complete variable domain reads NAGVMQNPRHLVRRRGQEARLRCSPMKGHSHVYWYRQLPEEGLKFMVYLQKENIIDESGMPKERFSAEFPKEGPSILRIQQVVRGDSAAYFCASSTGQVYEQYFGPGTRLTVT.

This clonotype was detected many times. The CDR3 bases are TGTGCCAGCATCCCCGGAGGGGACAGGGATACCCAAGAGACCCAGTACTTC. Translated, it gives CASIPGGDRDTQETQYF. V and J are TRBV7-9 and TRBJ2-5; 9 bases fit TRBD1. J gave up 1 base and V 7 bases, and 13 bases lay outside the gene matches. In germline, CDR1 is SEHNR, CDR2 FQNEAQ (reference sequence). The CDR3 is 17 residues long.

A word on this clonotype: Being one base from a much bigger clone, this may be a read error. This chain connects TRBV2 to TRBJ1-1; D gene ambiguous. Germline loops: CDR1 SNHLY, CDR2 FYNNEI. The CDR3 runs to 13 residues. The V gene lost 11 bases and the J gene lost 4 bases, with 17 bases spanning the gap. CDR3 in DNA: TGTGCCGTTAAGCTGGGTTGGGCCACTGAAGCTTTCTTT. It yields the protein CAVKLGWATEAFF.

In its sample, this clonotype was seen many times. Written as DNA, the CDR3 is TGTGCCAGCACCGGGGACAGGGGGTATTCACCCCTCCACTTT. Its translation is CASTGDRGYSPLHF. This chain connects TRBV28 to TRBJ1-6, with TRBD1 matching 11 bases. V shed 7 bases and J 8 bases; nucleotides not matched to a gene: 4. The CDR3 contains 14 residues. CDR1 MDHEN and CDR2 SYDVKM come from the germline V gene.

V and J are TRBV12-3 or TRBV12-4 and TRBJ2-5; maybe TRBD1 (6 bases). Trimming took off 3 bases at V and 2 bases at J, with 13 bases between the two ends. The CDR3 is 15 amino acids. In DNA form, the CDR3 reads TGTGCCAGCAGTTTCAGGGGTTCTCAACAAGAGACCCAGTACTTC. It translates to CASSFRGSQQETQYF.

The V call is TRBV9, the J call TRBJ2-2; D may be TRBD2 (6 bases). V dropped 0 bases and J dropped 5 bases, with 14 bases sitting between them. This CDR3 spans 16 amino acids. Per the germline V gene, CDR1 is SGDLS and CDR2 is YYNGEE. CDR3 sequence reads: CASSVAWLATTGELFF. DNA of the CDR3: TGTGCCAGCAGCGTAGCTTGGCTAGCGACGACCGGGGAGCTGTTTTTT. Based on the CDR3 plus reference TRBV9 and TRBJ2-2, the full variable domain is DSGVTQTPKHLITATGQRVTLRCSPRSGDLSVYWYQQSLDQGLQFLIQYYNGEERAKGNILERFSAQQFPDLHSELNLSSLELGDSALYFCASSVAWLATTGELFFGEGSRLTVL.

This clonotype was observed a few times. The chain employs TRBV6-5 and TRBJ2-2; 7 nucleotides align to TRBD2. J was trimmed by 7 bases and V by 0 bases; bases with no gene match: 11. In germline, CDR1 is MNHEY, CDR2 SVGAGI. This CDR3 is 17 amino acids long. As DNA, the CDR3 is TGTGCCAGCAGTTACTCGAGAGGGAGGGCCATGGGCGGGGAGCTGTTTTTT. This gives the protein CASSYSRGRAMGGELFF.